Listed below are T cell receptor beta chains from one sample, sequenced in a study of blood T cell repertoires in COVID-19. Repertoires were generated with immunoSEQ multiplex PCR, while TCRdb's copy carries only in-frame clones and drops some. This sample has approximately 250,000 clones, with about 83% found just once. Sequencing was carried out using peripheral blood. Source of these receptors: an elderly woman with COVID-19, enrolled during active disease. The CDR3 runs from the conserved cysteine through the conserved F or W. D genes are given only for firm matches. Size is omitted from some rows. Given values are once, few, many or a class for expanded clones.

J gene	V gene	clone size	D gene	CDR3 DNA	CDR3 protein
TRBJ2-2	TRBV28	NA	TRBD1	TGTGCCAGCACCCACCAAGGGGGCGCCCACACCGGGGAGCTGTTTTTT	CASTHQGGAHTGELFF
TRBJ1-1	TRBV18	NA	NA	TGTGCCAGCTCACCATCTGTTAGGGGGGGTGTGAACACTGAAGCTTTCTTT	CASSPSVRGGVNTEAFF
TRBJ1-2	TRBV18	NA	NA	TGTGCCAGCTCACCATCTCAGGCGTGGGCAGGTGGCTACACCTTC	CASSPSQAWAGGYTF
TRBJ2-1	TRBV5-1	NA	NA	TGCGCCAGCAGCTTGGGGTTAGGGGACAATGAGCAGTTCTTC	CASSLGLGDNEQFF
TRBJ1-3	TRBV28	NA	NA	TGTGCCAGCAGCCGTGGGCCGCTTTCTGGAAACACCATATATTTT	CASSRGPLSGNTIYF
TRBJ1-4	TRBV5-8	NA	NA	TGTGCCAGCAGCTTGGCTGGGGCTGGTGAAAAACTGTTTTTT	CASSLAGAGEKLFF
TRBJ2-3	TRBV5-1	NA	NA	TGCGCCAGCAGCTCCGGGGTCCGCACAGATACGCAGTATTTT	CASSSGVRTDTQYF
TRBJ2-1	TRBV29-1	NA	TRBD2	TGCAGCGTTAGGACTAGCGGGGGGCAATCGTACAATGAGCAGTTCTTC	CSVRTSGGQSYNEQFF
TRBJ1-5	TRBV6-1	NA	TRBD1	TGTGCCAGCAGTGAAACCATACCGGGACAGGGCCAAAGGAGCCAGCCCCAGCATTTT	CASSETIPGQGQRSQPQHF
TRBJ1-4	TRBV5-1	NA	NA	TGCGCCAGCAGAGCCGGGACTCCGTCGGGTGGTGAAAAACTGTTTTTT	CASRAGTPSGGEKLFF
TRBJ1-5	TRBV6-5	NA	TRBD1	TGTGCCAGCAGGAGGACAGGGGGTAGTCAGCCCCAGCATTTT	CASRRTGGSQPQHF
TRBJ1-1	TRBV11-3	NA	NA	TGTGCCAGCAGCCCCGGCGGCAGTCTGAACACTGAAGCTTTCTTT	CASSPGGSLNTEAFF
TRBJ2-1	TRBV9	few	NA	TGTGCCAGCAGCGCACGGGGACTTCTTTGGGGTGAGCAGTTCTTC	CASSARGLLWGEQFF
TRBJ2-7	TRBV6-6	NA	NA	TGTGCCAGCAGTACCCTAATGGGGGGGCCTTACGAGCAGTACTTC	CASSTLMGGPYEQYF
TRBJ1-4	TRBV11-2	NA	NA	TGTGCCAGCAGCTTAGCGGGCAGGGTGTCTGAAAAACTGTTTTTT	CASSLAGRVSEKLFF
TRBJ2-2	TRBV5-1	NA	TRBD2	TGCGCCAGCAGCTTGTACCAGCGGGACGCCCTCGGAGACACCGGGGAGCTGTTTTTT	CASSLYQRDALGDTGELFF
TRBJ1-4	TRBV7-9	NA	TRBD1	TGTGCCAGCAAAGCCGGGACAGGGGCGGAAAAACTGTTTTTT	CASKAGTGAEKLFF
TRBJ1-2	TRBV28	few	NA	TGTGCCAGCAGTCGACAGCAGTTCCTGCAATATGGCTACACCTTC	CASSRQQFLQYGYTF
TRBJ1-4	TRBV7-9	once	TRBD1	TGTGCCAGCAGCTTAAGGGACAGGGGGCACGGTGAAAAACTGTTTTTT	CASSLRDRGHGEKLFF
TRBJ2-3	TRBV30	NA	NA	TGTGCCTGGAGTTACAGGGCAGATACGCAGTATTTT	CAWSYRADTQYF
TRBJ2-5	TRBV19	NA	NA	TGTGCCAGTAGTATTGGGGGGGCCGCGGGTGCGGGGGCCTCTCTGGAGGAGACCCAGTACTTC	CASSIGGAAGAGASLEETQYF
TRBJ1-6	TRBV9	NA	NA	TGTGCCAGCCGTCATGGGAACGGTAGGAGGGCCCTCCACTTT	CASRHGNGRRALHF
TRBJ1-6	TRBV6-5	NA	NA	TGTGCCAGCAGCGTAAATAGTTCACCCCTCCACTTT	CASSVNSSPLHF